The rows below give T cell receptor beta chains drawn from one sample of a study of T cell responses to AZD1222 COVID-19 vaccine. Sequencing used immunoSEQ multiplex PCR; TCRdb keeps in-frame clones, though not all of them. The data show over 85,000 clones, with 89% seen just once and 5.3% held by the top ten. This specimen consisted of peripheral blood, obtained 28 days after the second AZD1222 dose. Source of these receptors: an adult who received the AZD1222 COVID-19 vaccine. Each CDR3 is given with its conserved first and last residue. Fields, in order: V gene, J gene, D gene, CDR3 protein. A D gene is named only where the DNA matches it firmly.

TRBV5-1	TRBJ1-6	.	CASSLETYMTLHF
TRBV15	TRBJ1-2	TRBD1	CATSTQTGGAYGYTF
TRBV6-2/TRBV6-3	TRBJ1-2	TRBD1	CASSYRGTGFYGYTF
TRBV6-1	TRBJ2-7	TRBD2	CASSEAGSGRPWGYEQYF
TRBV7-9	TRBJ2-1	.	CASSSSGLSSYNEQFF
TRBV6-2/TRBV6-3	TRBJ1-1	.	CASSYSGGEAFF
TRBV7-6	TRBJ1-1	.	CASSLSTDGDTEAFF
TRBV19	TRBJ2-2	.	CASSIDGSGRLHGELFF
TRBV30	TRBJ2-7	TRBD1	CAWSTGQGYEQYF
TRBV18	TRBJ1-1	.	CASSHMSVVSGRVEAFF
TRBV11-3	TRBJ2-3	.	CASSKGLTDTQYF
TRBV3-1/TRBV3-2	TRBJ1-3	TRBD1	CASSLTGGNTIYF
TRBV7-9	TRBJ2-5	.	CASSHPGFEETQYF
TRBV28	TRBJ2-1	TRBD2	CASRSTSGGVDEQFF
TRBV7-6	TRBJ2-3	.	CASSSSTNRATDTQYF
TRBV12-3/TRBV12-4	TRBJ2-3	.	CASSFRGSDTQYF
TRBV7-2	TRBJ2-3	.	CASSLATESTRTDTQYF
TRBV6-5	TRBJ1-1	.	CASSTKMNTEAFF
TRBV11-3	TRBJ1-1	.	CASSPGTTEAFF
TRBV12-3/TRBV12-4	TRBJ1-5	.	CASRDSNQPQHF
TRBV28	TRBJ1-1	.	CASRRTPNTEAFF
TRBV5-1	TRBJ2-3	.	CASSTTTDTQYF
TRBV30	TRBJ2-5	TRBD1	CAWSEVQGAAGETQYF
TRBV10-3	TRBJ2-3	TRBD2	CATTPMTSPNTDTQYF
TRBV27	TRBJ2-7	TRBD1	CASSLSNGDSYEQYF
TRBV13	TRBJ2-1	TRBD2	CASSSTGLAGWNEQFF
TRBV11-2	TRBJ1-3	.	CASSPRYYMGDNTIYF
TRBV5-4	TRBJ1-5	.	CASSDVDGGPQHF